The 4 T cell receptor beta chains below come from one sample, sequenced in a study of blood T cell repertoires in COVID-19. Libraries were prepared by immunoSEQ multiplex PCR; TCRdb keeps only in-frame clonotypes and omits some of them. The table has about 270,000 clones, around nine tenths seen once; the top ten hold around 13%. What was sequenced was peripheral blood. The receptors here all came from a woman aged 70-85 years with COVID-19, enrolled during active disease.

For the CDR3, the DNA is TGTGCCAGCTCACCCACGTCGGGTACCGGGGAGCTGTTTTTT. Its protein is CASSPTSGTGELFF. V is TRBV18 and J is TRBJ2-2; unclear D gene. The germline V gene has CDR1 KGHSH and CDR2 LQKENI. V gave up 3 bases and J gave up 5 bases, with 10 bases separating them. The CDR3 contains 14 residues.

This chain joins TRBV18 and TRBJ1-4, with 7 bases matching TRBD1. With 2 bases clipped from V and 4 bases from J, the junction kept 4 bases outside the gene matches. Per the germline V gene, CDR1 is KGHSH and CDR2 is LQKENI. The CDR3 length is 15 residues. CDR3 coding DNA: TGTGCCAGCTCACCAAGCAGGGGGATTAATGAAAAACTGTTTTTT. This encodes CASSPSRGINEKLFF.

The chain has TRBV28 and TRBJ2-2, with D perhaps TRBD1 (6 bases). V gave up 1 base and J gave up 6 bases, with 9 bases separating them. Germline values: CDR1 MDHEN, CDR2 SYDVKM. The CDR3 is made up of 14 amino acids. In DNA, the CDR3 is TGTGCCAGCAGTTTATTCAGGGGCTCCGGGGAGCTGTTTTTT. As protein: CASSLFRGSGELFF.

This chain's CDR3 is CASSPTVPYNEQFF. The CDR3 DNA follows: TGTGCCAGTTCACCGACAGTCCCCTACAATGAGCAGTTCTTC. The chain employs TRBV2 and TRBJ2-1, with D perhaps TRBD1 (5 bases). Germline V gene lookup returns CDR1 SNHLY and CDR2 FYNNEI. The CDR3 consists of 14 residues. V was cut by 9 bases and J by 2 bases, with 14 bases left in between.